The subject of this entry is one TCR beta chain. The data were obtained in a study of blood T cell repertoires in COVID-19. Across the whole study: T cells, B-cell-depleted T cells, or PBMCs provided the cDNA or gDNA that served as material.

The V gene's germline CDR1 is SGHTA and CDR2 FQGTGA. Between the trimmed V and J ends, which lost 5 bases and 2 bases, there was a span of 9 bases. The CDR3 is 13 residues long. Per the study methods: Amplified reference gene primers provided the basis for estimating nucleated cell counts. TCRdb's copy holds only in-frame clones and misses some; the assay was immunoSEQ multiplex PCR. V, J and clone size were drawn from that table, and D and trimming were deduced from the DNA. The profile shows tens of thousands of clones, around 75% of them singletons. The receptor was isolated from a man aged 70 or older with acute or convalescent COVID-19. The source material was peripheral blood. This chain connects TRBV7-3 to TRBJ1-1, with unresolved D. CDR3 in amino acids: CASSEAGNTEAFF. The CDR3 region has the DNA TGTGCCAGCAGCGAAGCGGGAAACACTGAAGCTTTCTTT.